This T cell receptor (beta chain) stems from a study of blood T cell repertoires in COVID-19. The overall study: The study drew acute and convalescent COVID-19 samples from the United States, Italy and Spain. From T cells, B-cell-depleted T cells, or PBMCs came the material, which was cDNA or gDNA.

The CDR3 runs to 13 residues. The germline V gene has CDR1 KGHDR and CDR2 SFDVKD. The V end lost 9 bases, the J end lost 3 bases, and 13 bases lay between the germline ends. As originally analysed: Reference gene primer amplification gave nucleated cell count estimates. Repertoires were generated with immunoSEQ multiplex PCR, while TCRdb's copy carries only in-frame clones and drops some. For V, J and clone size, that table is used; D and trimming come from the DNA. The sample lists about 140,000 clones, about three quarters occurring once. Sequenced sample: peripheral blood. The clonotype comes from a woman older than 75 with active or convalescent COVID-19. The rearrangement links TRBV24-1 to TRBJ1-1; D gene uncertain. The CDR3 nucleotides are TGTGCCACCTACATGCCCGGGGACACTGAAGCTTTCTTT. Translation gives CATYMPGDTEAFF.